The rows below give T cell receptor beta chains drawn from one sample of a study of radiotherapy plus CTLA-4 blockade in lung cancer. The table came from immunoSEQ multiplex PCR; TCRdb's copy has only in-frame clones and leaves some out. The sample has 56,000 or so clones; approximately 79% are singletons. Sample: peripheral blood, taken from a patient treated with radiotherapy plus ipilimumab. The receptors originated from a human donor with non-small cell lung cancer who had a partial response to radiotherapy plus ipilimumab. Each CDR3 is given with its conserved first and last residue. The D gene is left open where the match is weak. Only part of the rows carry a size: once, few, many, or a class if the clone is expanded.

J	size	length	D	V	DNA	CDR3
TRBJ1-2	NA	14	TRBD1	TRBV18	TGTGCCAGCTCACCCGGGACAGGGAACTATGGCTACACCTTC	CASSPGTGNYGYTF
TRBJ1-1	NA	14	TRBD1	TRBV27	TGTGCCAGCAGTTTCCAGGGGGAGAACACTGAAGCTTTCTTT	CASSFQGENTEAFF
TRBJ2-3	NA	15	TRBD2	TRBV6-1	TGTGCCAGCAGTGAGGGTAGCGGGGGGGCAAATACGCAGTATTTT	CASSEGSGGANTQYF
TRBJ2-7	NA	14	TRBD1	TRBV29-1	TGCAGCGTCCTAGGGGGACAGGGAGACTACGAGCAGTACTTC	CSVLGGQGDYEQYF
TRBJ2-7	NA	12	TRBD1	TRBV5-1	TGCGCCAGTACCGGGACAGGGTACGAGCAGTACTTC	CASTGTGYEQYF
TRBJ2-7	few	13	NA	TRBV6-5	TGTGCCAGCACCTCCGGCGGCCGTTACGAGCAGTACTTC	CASTSGGRYEQYF
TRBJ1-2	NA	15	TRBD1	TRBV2	TGTGCCAGCAGTGAGAGGGCAGGGGGCAGCGATGGCTACACCTTC	CASSERAGGSDGYTF
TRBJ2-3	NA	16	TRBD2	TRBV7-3	TGTGCCAGCAGCCCAGGACTAGCGGGGGCAGGAGATACGCAGTATTTT	CASSPGLAGAGDTQYF
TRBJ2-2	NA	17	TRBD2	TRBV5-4	TGTGCCAGCAGCTGGGGGAGCGGGGGGGTTAACACCGGGGAGCTGTTTTTT	CASSWGSGGVNTGELFF
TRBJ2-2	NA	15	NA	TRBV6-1	TGTGCCAGCAGTGAAAATCAGGGGAACACCGGGGAGCTGTTTTTT	CASSENQGNTGELFF
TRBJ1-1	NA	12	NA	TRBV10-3	TGTGCCATCAGTGAACCCCCGGAGGGAGCTTTCTTT	CAISEPPEGAFF
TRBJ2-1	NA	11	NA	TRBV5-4	TGTGCCAGCAGCTTGGACCACGAGGAGTTCTTC	CASSLDHEEFF
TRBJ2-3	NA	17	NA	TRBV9	TGTGCCAGCAGCTCCCACCGGGGGCCGGGGCGGGAGGATACGCAGTATTTT	CASSSHRGPGREDTQYF
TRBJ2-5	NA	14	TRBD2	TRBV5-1	TGCGCCAGCAGCTTATCTAGCGGGAAAGAGACCCAGTACTTC	CASSLSSGKETQYF
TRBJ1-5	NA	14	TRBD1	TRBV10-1	TGCGCCAGGGCCGGACAGGGGGGCTCTCAGCCCCAGCATTTT	CARAGQGGSQPQHF
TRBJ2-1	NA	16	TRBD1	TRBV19	TGTGCCAGTAGCGCAATAGGGACAGGGAGGGGGAATGAGCAGTTCTTC	CASSAIGTGRGNEQFF
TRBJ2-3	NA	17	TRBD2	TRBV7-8	TGTGCCAGCAGCTTTAGGACTAGCGGGGGGGCTGCAGATACGCAGTATTTT	CASSFRTSGGAADTQYF
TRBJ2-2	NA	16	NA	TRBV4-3	TGCGCCAGCAGCCAAGGACTACCTCCGAACACCGGGGAGCTGTTTTTT	CASSQGLPPNTGELFF
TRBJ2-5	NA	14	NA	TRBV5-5	TGTGCCAGCAGCTCCGGGACACTCCAAGAGACCCAGTACTTC	CASSSGTLQETQYF
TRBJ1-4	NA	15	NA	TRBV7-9	TGTGCCAGCAGCCTTCCTTTGGCCTCTAATGAAAAACTGTTTTTT	CASSLPLASNEKLFF
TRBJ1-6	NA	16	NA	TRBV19	TGTGCCAGTAGCACTCCTCCGGGACTGAAAAATTCACCCCTCCACTTT	CASSTPPGLKNSPLHF
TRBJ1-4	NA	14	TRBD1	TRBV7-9	TGTGCCAGCAGCACCGGGACAGACAATGAAAAACTGTTTTTT	CASSTGTDNEKLFF
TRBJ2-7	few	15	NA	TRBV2	TGTGCCAGCAGTGAAGCGGGCAGCGGATTCTACGAGCAGTACTTC	CASSEAGSGFYEQYF
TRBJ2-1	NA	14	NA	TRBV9	TGTGCCAGCAGCGGAGACGGGGAGCCCAATGAGCAGTTCTTC	CASSGDGEPNEQFF
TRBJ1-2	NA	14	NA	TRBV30	TGTGCCTGGAGTGTAGTCGGCGGAAACTATGGCTACACCTTC	CAWSVVGGNYGYTF
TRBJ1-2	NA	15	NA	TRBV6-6	TGTGCCAGCAGTCTCCAGCAGGGGCGCATTGATGGCTACACCTTC	CASSLQQGRIDGYTF
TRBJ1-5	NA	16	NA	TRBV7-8	TGTGCCAGCAGCTCGACCACGTTAGGGGCGCGTCAGCCCCAGCATTTT	CASSSTTLGARQPQHF
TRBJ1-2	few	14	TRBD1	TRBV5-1	TGCGCCAGCAGCTTATGGGACAGGGCTATAGACTACACCTTC	CASSLWDRAIDYTF
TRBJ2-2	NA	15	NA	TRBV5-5	TGTGCCAGCAGCCGACAGACGGCGAACACCGGGGAGCTGTTTTTT	CASSRQTANTGELFF
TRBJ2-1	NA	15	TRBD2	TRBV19	TGTGCCAGTATGACTAGCGGGGGGGCCTACAATGAGCAGTTCTTC	CASMTSGGAYNEQFF
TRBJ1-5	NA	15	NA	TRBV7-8	TGTGCCAGCAGCTTCAAAAGGGGCCTCAATCAGCCCCAGCATTTT	CASSFKRGLNQPQHF
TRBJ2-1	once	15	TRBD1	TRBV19	TGTGCCAGTACCACACCGGGACAGGGTTACAATGAGCAGTTCTTC	CASTTPGQGYNEQFF
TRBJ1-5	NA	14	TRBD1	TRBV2	TGTGCCAGCCGGACAGGAGGGATCGGCCAGCCCCAGCATTTT	CASRTGGIGQPQHF
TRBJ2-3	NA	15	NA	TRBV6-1	TGTGCCAGCAGCCAGGGGCGGCGTGGCACAGATACGCAGTATTTT	CASSQGRRGTDTQYF
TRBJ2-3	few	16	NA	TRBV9	TGTGCCAGCAGCGCAGGGGACATCCCACTGCCAGATACGCAGTATTTT	CASSAGDIPLPDTQYF
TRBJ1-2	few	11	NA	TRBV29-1	TGCAGCGTTGTCGGGGTCGATGGCTACACCTTC	CSVVGVDGYTF
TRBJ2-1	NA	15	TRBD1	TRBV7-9	TGTGCCAGCAGCTGGACAGGGGGCGACTACAATGAGCAGTTCTTC	CASSWTGGDYNEQFF
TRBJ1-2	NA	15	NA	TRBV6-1	TGTGCCAGCAGTGAATTTTTCGGAGGGTACTATGGCTACACCTTC	CASSEFFGGYYGYTF
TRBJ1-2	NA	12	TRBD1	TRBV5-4	TGTGCCAGCAGCCGGGACAGCTATGGCTACACCTTC	CASSRDSYGYTF
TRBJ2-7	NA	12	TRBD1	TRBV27	TGTGCCAGCAGTTTATACAGGGGCGAGCAGTACTTC	CASSLYRGEQYF
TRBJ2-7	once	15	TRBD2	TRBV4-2	TGTGCCAGCAGCCAAGGAGCCGGGACTAGCGACGAGCAGTACTTC	CASSQGAGTSDEQYF
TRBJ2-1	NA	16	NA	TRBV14	TGTGCCAGCAGCCAAATTCTGTCAGGGTCGATGAATGAGCAGTTCTTC	CASSQILSGSMNEQFF